This T cell receptor beta chain was sequenced during a study of T cell changes during pregnancy in multiple sclerosis. V was trimmed by 1 base and J by 6 bases, leaving 13 bases between them. The germline gives CDR1 SQVTM, CDR2 ANQGSEA. The CDR3 is 13 amino acids. This table comes from immunoSEQ multiplex PCR, and its TCRdb copy is limited to in-frame clones, with some not included. The table includes roughly 90,000 clones, under 95% detected once. The sequencing here drew on peripheral blood, taken before pregnancy. The TCR was taken from a female donor with multiple sclerosis, enrolled in a pregnancy study. The V gene is TRBV29-1, the J gene TRBJ2-7; TRBD2 is a possible D gene (5 bases). Here the CDR3 reads CSVEVGGRGEQYF. In DNA form, the CDR3 reads TGCAGCGTTGAAGTGGGCGGCCGGGGCGAGCAGTACTTC.